This T cell receptor beta chain came from a study of T cells in narcolepsy. Overall study: Healthy controls were enrolled alongside patients with narcolepsy type 1 or type 2.

For this clone: Its antigen is not identified.

Study-level results: Reportedly, autoreactive clonotypes were serially detected in patients' blood but not controls'. Autoreactive HCRT-specific and TRIB2-specific clonotypes were marked in same-patient CSF-versus-blood CD4+ comparisons.

This CDR3 contains 13 residues. Trimming took off 2 bases at V and 5 bases at J, with 9 bases between the two ends. Germline V lookup: CDR1 MNHNS, CDR2 SASEGT. Produced via immunoSEQ multiplex PCR; TCRdb's table is partial and in-frame only. The sample has about 18,000 clones, 72% seen once. The rearrangement joins TRBV6-1 to TRBJ2-5, with D unresolved. The clonotype originates from a human donor with narcolepsy. The sample consisted of CD45RA- memory CD8+ T cells from PBMCs. The CDR3 loop reads CASSELVWETQYF. Here the CDR3 DNA reads TGTGCCAGCAGTGAACTCGTATGGGAGACCCAGTACTTC.